This entry lists 8 T cell receptor beta chains sequenced from one sample in a study of OX40 agonist ivuxolimab in advanced cancers. Assay used: immunoSEQ multiplex PCR; TCRdb lists only in-frame clones, some missing. This table holds roughly 40,000 clones, over 80% found once. Material: CD4+ or CD8+ T cells sorted from blood, obtained in a trial of the OX40 agonist ivuxolimab. Receptor source: an adult with an advanced solid tumor such as melanoma, head and neck, liver or kidney cancer.

The chain combines TRBV19 with TRBJ1-5; D gene unclear. The V and J ends lost 11 bases and 0 bases respectively, with 14 bases between them. Germline V gene sequence: CDR1 LNHDA, CDR2 SQIVND (reference sequence). The CDR3 loop spans 14 amino acids. The CDR3 nucleotides read TGTGCCGTTCCGAGCGGGAATAGCAATCAGCCCCAGCATTTT. It specifies CAVPSGNSNQPQHF.

This chain uses TRBV5-1 with TRBJ2-1; 11 nucleotides agree with TRBD2. The V gene's germline CDR1 is SGHRS and CDR2 YFSETQ. The CDR3 covers 13 residues. V lost 5 bases to trimming and J lost 5 bases; unmatched junction nucleotides: 0. CDR3 region: CASRLAGDNEQFF. The CDR3 DNA follows: TGCGCCAGCAGACTAGCGGGAGACAATGAGCAGTTCTTC. The full variable domain, completed using reference TRBV5-1 and TRBJ2-1, is KAGVTQTPRYLIKTRGQQVTLSCSPISGHRSVSWYQQTPGQGLQFLFEYFSETQRNKGNFPGRFSGRQFSNSRSEMNVSTLELGDSALYLCASRLAGDNEQFFGPGTRLTVL.

The CDR3, as DNA: TGTGCCAGCAATCCAACTGGGAGTCGGGATGAGCAGTTCTTC. This translates into CASNPTGSRDEQFF. The rearrangement links TRBV28 to TRBJ2-1, with TRBD2 as a possible D gene (5 bases). CDR3 length: 14 amino acids. V lost 7 bases and J 8 bases, leaving 18 bases between the germline ends. CDR1 and CDR2 (germline): MDHEN, SYDVKM.

The gene calls are TRBV27 and TRBJ2-7; perhaps D is TRBD1 or TRBD2 (5 bases each). The CDR3 loop spans 13 amino acids. Germline loops: CDR1 MNHEY, CDR2 SMNVEV (reference sequence). The V gene lost 3 bases and the J gene lost 5 bases, with 11 bases spanning the gap. CDR3 coding DNA: TGTGCCAGCAGTTTGGTGGGGGTGGACGAGCAGTACTTC. It translates to CASSLVGVDEQYF.

The V gene is TRBV29-1, the J gene TRBJ2-3; 10 bases are a match to TRBD2. Germline V lookup: CDR1 SQVTM, CDR2 ANQGSEA. The CDR3 runs 15 residues. V lost 4 bases to trimming and J lost 3 bases; unmatched junction nucleotides: 7. The CDR3 region is CSVGASGSRTDTQYF. The CDR3 DNA reads as TGCAGCGTTGGGGCTAGCGGGAGTCGGACAGATACGCAGTATTTT.

The genes are TRBV28 and TRBJ1-2; a possible D gene is TRBD1 (6 bases). The CDR3 runs to 13 residues. V dropped 5 bases and J dropped 6 bases, with 13 bases sitting between them. CDR1 is MDHEN, CDR2 SYDVKM, per germline. The CDR3 DNA is TGTGCCAGCAGTCGACAGGCTATCGATGGCTACACCTTC. The encoded protein is CASSRQAIDGYTF.

In this sample, this clone turned up once. The chain is built from TRBV2 and TRBJ2-1; perhaps TRBD2 as D (5 bases). This CDR3 has 17 amino acids. V was clipped by 0 bases and J by 1 base, with 13 bases between them. The germline CDR1 and CDR2 sequences are SNHLY and FYNNEI. CDR3 region: CASSEARAATSYNEQFF. CDR3 coding DNA: TGTGCCAGCAGTGAAGCCAGAGCGGCCACTTCCTACAATGAGCAGTTCTTC.

The chain combines TRBV5-1 with TRBJ1-1, with D tentatively TRBD1 (5 bases). The CDR3 has 14 residues. Between the trimmed V and J ends, which lost 1 base and 1 base, there was a span of 8 bases. Germline CDR1 SGHRS, CDR2 YFSETQ. CDR3: CASSLSGANTEAFF. CDR3 bases: TGCGCCAGCAGCTTGTCTGGGGCGAACACTGAAGCTTTCTTT.